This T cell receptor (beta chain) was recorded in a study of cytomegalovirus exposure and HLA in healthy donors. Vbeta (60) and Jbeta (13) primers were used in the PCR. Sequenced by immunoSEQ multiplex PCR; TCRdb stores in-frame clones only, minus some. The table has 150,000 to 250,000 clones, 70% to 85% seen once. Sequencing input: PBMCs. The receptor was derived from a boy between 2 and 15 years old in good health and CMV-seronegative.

CDR3 coding DNA: TGTGCCAGCTCCCGAGACAGGGGCGAACCGAGCTCCTACGAGCAGTACTTC. Translated: CASSRDRGEPSSYEQYF. The rearrangement joins TRBV18 to TRBJ2-7; 8 bases fit TRBD1. J gave up 0 bases and V 6 bases, and 13 bases lay outside the gene matches. This CDR3 has 17 amino acids. Germline CDR1 KGHSH, CDR2 LQKENI.